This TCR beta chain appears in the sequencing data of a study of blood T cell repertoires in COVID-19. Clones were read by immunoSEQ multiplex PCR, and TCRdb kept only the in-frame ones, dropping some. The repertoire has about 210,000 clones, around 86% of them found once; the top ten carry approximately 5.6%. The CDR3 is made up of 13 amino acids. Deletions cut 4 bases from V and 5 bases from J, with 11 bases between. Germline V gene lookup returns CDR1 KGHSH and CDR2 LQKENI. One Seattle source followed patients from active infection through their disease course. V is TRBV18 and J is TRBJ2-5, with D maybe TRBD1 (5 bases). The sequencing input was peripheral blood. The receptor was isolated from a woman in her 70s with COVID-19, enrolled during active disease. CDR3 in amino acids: CASSRDSAETQYF. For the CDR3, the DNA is TGTGCCAGCTCACGCGACAGCGCCGAGACCCAGTACTTC.